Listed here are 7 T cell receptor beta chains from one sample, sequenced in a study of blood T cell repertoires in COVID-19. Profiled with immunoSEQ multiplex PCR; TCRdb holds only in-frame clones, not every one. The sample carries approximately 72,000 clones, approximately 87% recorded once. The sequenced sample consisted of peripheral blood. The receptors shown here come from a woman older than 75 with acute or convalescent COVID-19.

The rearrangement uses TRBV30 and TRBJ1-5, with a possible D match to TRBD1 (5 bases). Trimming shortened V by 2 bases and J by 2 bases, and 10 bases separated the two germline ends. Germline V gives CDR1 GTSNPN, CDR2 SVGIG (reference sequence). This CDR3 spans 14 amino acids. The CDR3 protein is CAWSYGQGNQPQHF. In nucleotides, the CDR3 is TGTGCCTGGAGTTACGGACAAGGCAATCAGCCCCAGCATTTT. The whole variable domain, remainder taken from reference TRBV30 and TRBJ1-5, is SQTIHQWPATLVQPVGSPLSLECTVEGTSNPNLYWYRQAAGRGLQLLFYSVGIGQISSEVPQNLSASRPQDRQFILSSKKLLLSDSGFYLCAWSYGQGNQPQHFGDGTRLSIL.

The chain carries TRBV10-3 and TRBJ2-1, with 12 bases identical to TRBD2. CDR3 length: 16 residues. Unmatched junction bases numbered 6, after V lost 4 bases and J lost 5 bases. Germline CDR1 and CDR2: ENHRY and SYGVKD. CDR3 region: CAISGLAGEINNEQFF. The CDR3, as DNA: TGTGCCATCAGTGGACTAGCGGGAGAGATTAACAATGAGCAGTTCTTC.

The CDR3 spells CASSHLYGYTF. In DNA form, the CDR3 reads TGTGCCAGCAGCCACCTCTATGGCTACACCTTC. The chain is built from TRBV3-1 (or the pseudogene TRBV3-2) and TRBJ1-2; D gene unclear. In germline, CDR1 is LGHDT, CDR2 YNNKEL (reference sequence). V lost 3 bases and J 4 bases, leaving 3 bases between the germline ends. This CDR3 is built from 11 residues.

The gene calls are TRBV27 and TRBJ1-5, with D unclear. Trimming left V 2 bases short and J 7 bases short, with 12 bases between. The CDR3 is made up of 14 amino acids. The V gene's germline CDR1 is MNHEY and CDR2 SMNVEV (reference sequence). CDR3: CASSLVRGWQPQHF. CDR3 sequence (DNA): TGTGCCAGCAGTTTAGTCCGGGGATGGCAGCCCCAGCATTTT.

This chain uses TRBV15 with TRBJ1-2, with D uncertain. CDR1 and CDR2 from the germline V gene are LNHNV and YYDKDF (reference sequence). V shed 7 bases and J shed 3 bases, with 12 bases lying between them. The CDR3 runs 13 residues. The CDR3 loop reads CATTLGGDYGYTF. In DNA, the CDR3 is TGTGCCACCACCCTGGGCGGGGACTATGGCTACACCTTC.

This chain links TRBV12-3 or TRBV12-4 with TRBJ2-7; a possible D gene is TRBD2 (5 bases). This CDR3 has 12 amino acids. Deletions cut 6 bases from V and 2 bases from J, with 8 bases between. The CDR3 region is CASSRGTYEQYF. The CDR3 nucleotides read TGTGCCAGCAGCCGGGGAACCTACGAGCAGTACTTC.

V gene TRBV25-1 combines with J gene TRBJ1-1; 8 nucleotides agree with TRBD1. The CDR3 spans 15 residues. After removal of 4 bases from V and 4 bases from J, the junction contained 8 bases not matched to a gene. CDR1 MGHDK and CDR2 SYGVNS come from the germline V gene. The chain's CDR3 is CASSGDTTGGTEAFF. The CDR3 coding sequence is TGTGCCAGCAGTGGGGATACTACAGGGGGCACTGAAGCTTTCTTT.